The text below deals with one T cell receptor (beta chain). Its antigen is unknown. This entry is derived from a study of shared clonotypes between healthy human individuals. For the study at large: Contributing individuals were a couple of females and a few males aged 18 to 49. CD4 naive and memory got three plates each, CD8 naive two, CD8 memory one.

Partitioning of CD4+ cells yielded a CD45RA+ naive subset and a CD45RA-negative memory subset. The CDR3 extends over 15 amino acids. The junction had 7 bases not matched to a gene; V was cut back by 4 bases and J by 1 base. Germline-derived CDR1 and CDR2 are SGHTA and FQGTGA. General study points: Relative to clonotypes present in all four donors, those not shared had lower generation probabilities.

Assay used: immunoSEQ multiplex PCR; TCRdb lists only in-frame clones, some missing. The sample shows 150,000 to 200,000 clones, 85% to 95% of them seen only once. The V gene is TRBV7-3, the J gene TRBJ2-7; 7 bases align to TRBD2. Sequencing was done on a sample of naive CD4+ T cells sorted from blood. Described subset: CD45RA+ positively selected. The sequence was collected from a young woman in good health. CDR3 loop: CASSSGRAESYEQYF. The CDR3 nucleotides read TGTGCCAGCAGCTCAGGGAGGGCGGAATCCTACGAGCAGTACTTC.